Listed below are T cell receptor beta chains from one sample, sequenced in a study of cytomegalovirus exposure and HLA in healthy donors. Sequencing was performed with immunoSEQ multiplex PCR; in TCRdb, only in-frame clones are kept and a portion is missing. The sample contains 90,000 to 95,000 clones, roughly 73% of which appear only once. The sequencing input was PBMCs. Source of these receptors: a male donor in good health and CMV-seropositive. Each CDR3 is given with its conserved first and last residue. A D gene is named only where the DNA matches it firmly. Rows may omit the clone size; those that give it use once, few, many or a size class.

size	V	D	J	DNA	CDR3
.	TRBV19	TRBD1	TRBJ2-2	TGTGCCAGTAACCCGGGACAGGGCTTAACCGGGGAGCTGTTTTTT	CASNPGQGLTGELFF
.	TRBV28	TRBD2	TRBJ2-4	TGTGCCAGCAACCTAGCGGGGGGTAACATTCAGTACTTC	CASNLAGGNIQYF
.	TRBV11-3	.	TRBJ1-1	TGTGCCAGCAGCTTAGGTATGAACACTGAAGCTTTCTTT	CASSLGMNTEAFF
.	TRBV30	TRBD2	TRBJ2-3	TGTGCCTGGTTACCGGGACTAGCGACCACAGATACGCAGTATTTT	CAWLPGLATTDTQYF
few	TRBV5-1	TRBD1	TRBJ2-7	TGCGCCAGCAGCTGGGACAGCTCCTACGAGCAGTACTTC	CASSWDSSYEQYF
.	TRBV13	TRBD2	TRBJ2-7	TGTGCCAGCAGCTTACCTTCTGGGACTAGCGGGAGGAGGGACCGCGAGCAGTACTTC	CASSLPSGTSGRRDREQYF
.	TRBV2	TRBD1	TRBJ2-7	TGTGCCAGCAGAGGACAGGTCCCCTACGAGCAGTACTTC	CASRGQVPYEQYF
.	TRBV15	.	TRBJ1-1	TGTGCCACCAGCAGAGCCTACAGGGCAGAGAGCACTGAAGCTTTCTTT	CATSRAYRAESTEAFF
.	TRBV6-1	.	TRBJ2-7	TGTGCCAGCAGTGAAAGGTCGGGGGTGTCAACCGAGCAGTACTTC	CASSERSGVSTEQYF
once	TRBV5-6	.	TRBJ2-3	TGTGCCAGCACCGTGGGGGCGGTCGTGACAGATACGCAGTATTTT	CASTVGAVVTDTQYF
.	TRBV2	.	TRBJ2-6	TGTGCCAGCAGTGAAGACAGGGAAACTGGGGCCAACGTCCTGACTTTC	CASSEDRETGANVLTF
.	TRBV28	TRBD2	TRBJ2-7	TGTGCCAGCAGTTTGACCGGGACTAGCGGGGAGCAGTACTTC	CASSLTGTSGEQYF
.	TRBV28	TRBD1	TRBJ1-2	TGTGCCAGCAGTCCACGAGAGACAGGGAATGCGGGTGGCTACACCTTC	CASSPRETGNAGGYTF
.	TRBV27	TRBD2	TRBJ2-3	TGTGCCAGCAGTTTGTTTCAATCTCGGGCTAGCGGGAGTCCAGATACGCAGTATTTT	CASSLFQSRASGSPDTQYF
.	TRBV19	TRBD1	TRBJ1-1	TGTGCCAGTAGAATCCTCGGACAGGGGAACCGTGCTTTCTTT	CASRILGQGNRAFF
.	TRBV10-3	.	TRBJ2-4	TGTGCCATCAGTGAACCAGGGGAAGCCAAAAACATTCAGTACTTC	CAISEPGEAKNIQYF
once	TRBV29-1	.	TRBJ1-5	TGCAGCGCGGGAGATGGGGGCAATCAGCCCCAGCATTTT	CSAGDGGNQPQHF
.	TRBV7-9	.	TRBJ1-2	TGTGCCAGCAGCCAAATGGCGACGATTCCAACCGGGGGCTACACCTTC	CASSQMATIPTGGYTF
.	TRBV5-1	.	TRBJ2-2	TGCGCCAGCAGCTTGCTCGGGACGAACACCGGGGAGCTGTTTTTT	CASSLLGTNTGELFF
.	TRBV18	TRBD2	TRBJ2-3	TGTGCCAGCTCACGCGATAGCGGGAGTGCAGCAGATACGCAGTATTTT	CASSRDSGSAADTQYF
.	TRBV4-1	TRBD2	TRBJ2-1	TGCGCCAGCAGTCCTCGTGTCGGGACTAGCGGAAACAATGAGCAGTTCTTC	CASSPRVGTSGNNEQFF
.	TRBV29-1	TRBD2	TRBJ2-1	TGCAGCGTTGCAGGAGGACTAGCGGGAGGTGTGGAGCAGTTCTTC	CSVAGGLAGGVEQFF
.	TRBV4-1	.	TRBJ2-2	TGCGCCAGCAGCCAAGATCGGGGGACCGGGGAGCTGTTTTTT	CASSQDRGTGELFF
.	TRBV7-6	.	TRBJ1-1	TGTGCCAGCAGCTTAGATTCCGGGAGGAACACTGAAGCTTTCTTT	CASSLDSGRNTEAFF
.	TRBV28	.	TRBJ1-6	TGTGCCAGCAGTTCGGCAGGCCGAAGCTCCTATAATTCACCCCTCCACTTT	CASSSAGRSSYNSPLHF
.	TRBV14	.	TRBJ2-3	TGTGCCAGCAGCCAAGAGGGGCCGGGGGGCACAGATACGCAGTATTTT	CASSQEGPGGTDTQYF
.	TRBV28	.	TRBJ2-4	TGTGCCAGCAGTATCACGGTCAAAAACATTCAGTACTTC	CASSITVKNIQYF
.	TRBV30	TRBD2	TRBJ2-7	TGTGCCTGGAGTGGCCCCGGAGCGGGGGCGGGAAACGAGCAGTACTTC	CAWSGPGAGAGNEQYF
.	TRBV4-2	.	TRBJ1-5	TGTGCCAGCAGCCGCGTAGCAGTGGACAATCAGCCCCAGCATTTT	CASSRVAVDNQPQHF
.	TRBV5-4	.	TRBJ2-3	TGTGCCAGCAGCACCTCGGGGGCAGATACGCAGTATTTT	CASSTSGADTQYF
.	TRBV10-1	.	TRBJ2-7	TGCGCCAGCAGTGACGGTGCCTACGAGCAGTACTTC	CASSDGAYEQYF
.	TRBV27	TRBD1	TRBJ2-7	TGTGCCAGCAGTGACCGGGACAGCCGGTACGAGCAGTACTTC	CASSDRDSRYEQYF
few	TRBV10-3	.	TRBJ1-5	TGTGCCATCAGTGTGGCCGGGACAAATCAGCCCCAGCATTTT	CAISVAGTNQPQHF
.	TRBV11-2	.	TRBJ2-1	TGTGCCAGCAGCTTAGTATACGCAGGGAGGAATGAGCAGTTCTTC	CASSLVYAGRNEQFF
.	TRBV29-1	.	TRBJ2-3	TGCAGCGTTGACCCGGCAGCGAGCACAGATACGCAGTATTTT	CSVDPAASTDTQYF
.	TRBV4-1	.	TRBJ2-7	TGCGCCAGCAGCCAGCCGACACCCTACGAGCAGTACTTC	CASSQPTPYEQYF
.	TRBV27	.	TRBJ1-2	TGTGCCAGCAGTCCCCCCACTGGGCTCGGCGGCTACACCTTC	CASSPPTGLGGYTF
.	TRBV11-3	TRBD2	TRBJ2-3	TGTGCCAGCAGTAGGAGCGGGAGAGCGGATACGCAGTATTTT	CASSRSGRADTQYF
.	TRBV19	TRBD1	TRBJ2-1	TGTGCCAGTAGCCCGCACAGGGGTACCTACAATGAGCAGTTCTTC	CASSPHRGTYNEQFF
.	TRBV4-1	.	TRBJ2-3	TGCGCCAGCAGCCAAGAACCGCTTGGGGCGGGGCAAACCGCGGACGATACGCAGTATTTT	CASSQEPLGAGQTADDTQYF
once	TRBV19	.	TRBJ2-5	TGTGCCAGTAGTACTCCAGGACAAGAGACCCAGTACTTC	CASSTPGQETQYF
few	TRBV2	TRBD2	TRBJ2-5	TGTGCCAGCAGTGCGCCCCGACTAGCGGAGGGAGAGACCCAGTACTTC	CASSAPRLAEGETQYF
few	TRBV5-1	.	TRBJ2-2	TGCGCCAGCAGCTTGGAGGCAGGGGACACCGGGGAGCTGTTTTTT	CASSLEAGDTGELFF
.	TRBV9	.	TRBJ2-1	TGTGCCAGCAGCGTAGGCGGGGGCGAGGACGGTGAGCAGTTCTTC	CASSVGGGEDGEQFF
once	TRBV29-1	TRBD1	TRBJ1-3	TGCAGCGTCGGTGGACAGGGCGCAACTGGAAACACCATATATTTT	CSVGGQGATGNTIYF
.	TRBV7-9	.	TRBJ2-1	TGTGCCAGCAGCTTAGACAATGCTCGAAGGAGGAATGAGCAGTTCTTC	CASSLDNARRRNEQFF
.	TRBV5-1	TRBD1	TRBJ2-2	TGCGCCAGCAGCCCTGACAGGGGAATACGCACCGGGGAGCTGTTTTTT	CASSPDRGIRTGELFF
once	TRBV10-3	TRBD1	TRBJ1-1	TGTGCCATCAGTGAGTCTGGGACAGGCGTCAGGGGCACTGAAGCTTTCTTT	CAISESGTGVRGTEAFF
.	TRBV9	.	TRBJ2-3	TGTGCCAGCAGCGTAGATTTTGGAGGCACAGATACGCAGTATTTT	CASSVDFGGTDTQYF
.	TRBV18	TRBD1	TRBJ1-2	TGTGCCAGCTCACCGTCAGGACAGGGAGGCTACACCTTC	CASSPSGQGGYTF
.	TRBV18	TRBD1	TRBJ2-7	TGTGCCAGCTCACTACGGACCGGGACAGGGGTCTACGAGCAGTACTTC	CASSLRTGTGVYEQYF
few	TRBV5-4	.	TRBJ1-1	TGTGCCAGCAGCCCCGAGATGAACACTGAAGCTTTCTTT	CASSPEMNTEAFF
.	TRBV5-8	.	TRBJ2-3	TGTGCCAGCAGCTTGGTACCGGTAGCGCAGTATTTT	CASSLVPVAQYF
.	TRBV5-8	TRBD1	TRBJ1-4	TGTGCCAGCAGCTTGATGGGGACAGGGGAAAAACTGTTTTTT	CASSLMGTGEKLFF
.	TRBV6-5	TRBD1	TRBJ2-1	TGTGCCAGCAGTTACTACAGGGGGCCGAGTGAGCAGCTCTTC	CASSYYRGPSEQLF
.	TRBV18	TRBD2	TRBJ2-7	TGTGCCAGCTCACCACCTTCATCTCGCGGGAGTACGAACGAGCAGTACTTC	CASSPPSSRGSTNEQYF
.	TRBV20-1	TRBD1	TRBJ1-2	TGCAGTGCCCTGACAGGGAGTGGCTACACCTTC	CSALTGSGYTF